The clone carrying this TCR beta chain was counted many times. What it recognizes is unknown. This specimen comes from a study of breast tumors, draining lymph nodes, adjacent tissues. Germline trimming cut 6 bases from V and 3 bases from J; bases unmatched to any gene: 4. The CDR3 has 14 amino acids. Germline V gene sequence: CDR1 SEHNR, CDR2 FQNEAQ (reference sequence). Using its own MiXCR run on the multiplex PCR reads, TCRdb lists one record per CDR3 protein. This table has around 170,000 distinct CDR3 sequences, approximately 33% appearing once. Whole-study results and caveats: Most tumor T cells seemingly derive from lymph node, then expand in tumor. Compared with basal-like, luminal-like tumors shared significantly more repertoire with nontumor tissue.

Samples came from axillary lymph nodes draining the breast cancer. The gene calls are TRBV7-9 and TRBJ2-1; 8 nucleotides agree with TRBD2. This receptor was identified in a female donor with breast cancer. Some clones in this sample may be carry-over from other donors' samples. The sequenced sample consisted of axillary lymph node tissue. Here the CDR3 DNA reads TGTGCCAGCAGGTCTAGCGGGCGCTACAATGAGCAGTTCTTC. Translation gives CASRSSGRYNEQFF.